What follows are 15 T cell receptor beta chains derived from one specimen sequenced in a study of CD8 T cells in ankylosing spondylitis. TCRdb re-called the 5' RACE reads with MiXCR, one entry per CDR3 protein. The sample records fewer than 200,000 distinct CDR3 sequences, about 20% being singletons. The sample comprised blood, either unsorted or a sorted T cell fraction (not recorded which). The receptors derive from a male donor under 30 with ankylosing spondylitis or in good health (not recorded which).

This clonotype was seen ten or more times. J is TRBJ2-3 and V is TRBV20-1; D remains unclear. CDR1 is DFQATT, CDR2 SNEGSKA, per germline (reference sequence). The CDR3 runs to 10 residues. V was shortened by 2 bases and J by 7 bases, with 4 bases between the two germline ends. Here the CDR3 reads CSARKNTQYF. The CDR3 DNA follows: TGCAGTGCTAGAAAGAATACGCAGTATTTT.

In this sample, this clonotype turned up many times. The rearrangement joins TRBV7-9 to TRBJ2-2; the D is unclear. The ends were cut back, 4 bases at V and 5 bases at J, with 11 bases in the middle. CDR1 and CDR2 (germline): SEHNR, FQNEAQ (reference sequence). This CDR3 contains 14 residues. Here the CDR3 DNA reads TGTGCCAGCAGCTCCATTCGTTGGACCGGGGAGCTGTTTTTT. It translates to CASSSIRWTGELFF.

This clonotype was seen many times. The chain is built from TRBV5-6 and TRBJ2-7; TRBD2 matches 10 bases. The CDR3 is 17 amino acids. Germline V gives CDR1 SGHDT, CDR2 YYEEEE. The V segment lost 3 bases and the J segment 6 bases; nucleotides outside the gene matches: 15. The CDR3 DNA follows: TGTGCCAGCAGCTCGACACCGAAGGGACTAGCGAGTGGCGAGCAGTACTTC. Translated, it gives CASSSTPKGLASGEQYF.

The chain carries TRBV7-9 and TRBJ2-5; D remains ambiguous. Trimming removed 1 base at V and 7 bases at J, with 4 bases between. The CDR3 is 11 amino acids. Germline V CDR1 and CDR2: SEHNR, FQNEAQ (reference sequence). CDR3 amino acids: CASSLDGTQYF. CDR3 nucleotides: TGTGCCAGCAGCTTAGACGGGACCCAGTACTTC.

This clonotype was picked up many times. The chain uses TRBV7-9 and TRBJ1-1, with D tentatively TRBD1 (5 bases). This CDR3 region has 15 residues. Germline CDR1 reads SEHNR; CDR2 reads FQNEAQ (reference sequence). V was cut by 5 bases and J by 2 bases, with 15 bases left in between. This chain's CDR3 is CASSPRQRFNTEAFF. CDR3 nucleotide sequence: TGTGCCAGCAGCCCGCGACAGAGATTTAACACTGAAGCTTTCTTT.

This clonotype was detected many times. This rearrangement joins TRBV24-1 to TRBJ2-2; D ambiguous. The germline CDR1 and CDR2 sequences are KGHDR and SFDVKD. Trimming took 1 base from V and 6 from J, leaving 11 bases between them. The CDR3 loop spans 15 amino acids. CDR3 in DNA: TGTGCCACCAGTGATTTTGGCCCCTCCGCCGGGGAGCTGTTTTTT. Residues: CATSDFGPSAGELFF.

This clonotype showed up many times. V and J are TRBV18 and TRBJ2-5; D might be TRBD2 (7 bases). This CDR3 contains 14 residues. Germline V gives CDR1 KGHSH, CDR2 LQKENI. Trimming shortened V by 0 bases and J by 5 bases, and 10 bases separated the two germline ends. CDR3 region: CASSPPWGGETQYF. The CDR3 DNA reads as TGTGCCAGCTCACCACCATGGGGGGGCGAGACCCAGTACTTC.

At least ten counts were recorded for this clonotype. The DNA of the CDR3 is TGTGCCAGCCGACAGGGCGCTTACGAGCAGTACTTC. This encodes CASRQGAYEQYF. J is TRBJ2-7 and V is TRBV12-3 or TRBV12-4; 7 bases line up with TRBD1. The CDR3 has 12 residues. V trimming: 8 bases; J trimming: 4 bases; junction bases outside the gene matches: 5.

The V and J genes are TRBV6-5 and TRBJ1-3, with TRBD1 matching over 10 bases. Unmatched junction bases numbered 1, after V lost 5 bases and J lost 0 bases. Germline V CDR1 and CDR2: MNHEY, SVGAGI. This CDR3 spans 15 amino acids. CDR3 sequence (DNA): TGTGCCAGCAGTGGGGACAGGGGCTCTGGAAACACCATATATTTT. Its protein is CASSGDRGSGNTIYF.

This clonotype showed up just a few times. The chain couples TRBV3-1 to TRBJ2-7; 9 nucleotides align to TRBD1. Trimming took 4 bases from V and 5 from J; bases not matched to a gene: 9. CDR1 is LGHDT, CDR2 YNNKEL, per germline (reference sequence). The CDR3 runs 15 residues. CDR3 sequence: CASSLSRDRVHEQYF. CDR3 in DNA: TGTGCCAGCAGCCTATCGCGGGACAGGGTTCACGAGCAGTACTTC.

Ten or more counts support this clonotype. The rearrangement links TRBV7-2 to TRBJ2-3, with TRBD2 as a possible D gene (6 bases). Germline values: CDR1 SGHTA, CDR2 FQGNSA. This CDR3 comprises 16 residues. V was trimmed by 6 bases and J by 0 bases, leaving 16 bases between them. In nucleotides, the CDR3 is TGTGCCAGCAGTATAGGGCCCGGGACTAGCACAGATACGCAGTATTTT. Its protein product is CASSIGPGTSTDTQYF.

This clonotype came up many times. This rearrangement joins TRBV19 to TRBJ1-2; perhaps TRBD1 as D (6 bases). The V gene's germline CDR1 is LNHDA and CDR2 SQIVND (reference sequence). This CDR3 contains 12 residues. Trimming stripped 9 bases from V and 2 bases from J, with 10 bases between. Here the CDR3 reads CASRTANYGYTF. DNA of the CDR3: TGTGCCAGCAGGACAGCCAACTATGGCTACACCTTC.

V usage is TRBV12-3 or TRBV12-4 and J usage is TRBJ2-2; perhaps TRBD2 as D (5 bases). The CDR3 runs 16 residues. The V gene lost 2 bases and the J gene lost 5 bases, with 15 bases spanning the gap. In DNA, the CDR3 is TGTGCCAGCAGTTTACTGGCCCGGGATAGGACCGGGGAGCTGTTTTTT. Protein product: CASSLLARDRTGELFF.

This clonotype has only a few counts. This chain uses TRBV29-1 with TRBJ2-7, with 12 bases that match TRBD2. From germline, CDR1 is SQVTM and CDR2 ANQGSEA. The J segment lost 3 bases and the V segment lost 7 bases, leaving 4 bases of the junction unmatched. The CDR3 covers 13 residues. CDR3 nucleotide sequence: TGCAGCGCCTGGACTAGCGGGAACTACGAGCAGTACTTC. This sequence encodes CSAWTSGNYEQYF.

This clonotype was counted many times. The rearrangement links TRBV7-2 to TRBJ2-7, with 7 bases matching TRBD1. The J segment lost 11 bases and the V segment lost 5 bases, leaving 12 bases of the junction unmatched. Germline V lookup: CDR1 SGHTA, CDR2 FQGNSA. The CDR3 totals 13 residues. In nucleotides, the CDR3 is TGTGCCAGCAGCGAGCCAGGGGGACGGCCAGAGTACGTC. Its protein product is CASSEPGGRPEYV.